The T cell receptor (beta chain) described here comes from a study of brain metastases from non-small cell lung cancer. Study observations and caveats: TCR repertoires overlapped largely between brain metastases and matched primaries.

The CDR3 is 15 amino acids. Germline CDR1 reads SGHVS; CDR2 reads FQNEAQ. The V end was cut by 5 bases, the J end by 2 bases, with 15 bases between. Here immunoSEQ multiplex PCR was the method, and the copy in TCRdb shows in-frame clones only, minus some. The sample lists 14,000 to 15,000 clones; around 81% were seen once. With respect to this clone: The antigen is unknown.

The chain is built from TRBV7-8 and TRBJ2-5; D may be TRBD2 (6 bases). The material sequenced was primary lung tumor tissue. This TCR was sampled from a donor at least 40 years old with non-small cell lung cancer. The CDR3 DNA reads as TGTGCCAGCAGCCTCCGTGGAGGGATACAAGAGACCCAGTACTTC. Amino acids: CASSLRGGIQETQYF.